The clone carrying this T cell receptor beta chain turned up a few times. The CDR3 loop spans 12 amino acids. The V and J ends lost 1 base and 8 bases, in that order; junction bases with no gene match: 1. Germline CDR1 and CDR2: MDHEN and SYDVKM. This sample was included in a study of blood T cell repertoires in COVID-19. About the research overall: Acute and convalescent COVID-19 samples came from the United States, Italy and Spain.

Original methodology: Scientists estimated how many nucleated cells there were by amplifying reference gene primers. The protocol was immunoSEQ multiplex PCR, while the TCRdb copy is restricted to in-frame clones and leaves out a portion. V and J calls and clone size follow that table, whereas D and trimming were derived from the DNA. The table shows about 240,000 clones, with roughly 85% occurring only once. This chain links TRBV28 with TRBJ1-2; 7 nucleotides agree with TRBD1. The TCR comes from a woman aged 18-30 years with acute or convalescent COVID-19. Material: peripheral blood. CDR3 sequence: CASSLLQGGYTF. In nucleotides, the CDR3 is TGTGCCAGCAGTTTATTACAGGGGGGCTACACCTTC.